The source of this T cell receptor beta chain is a study of a mutant IDH1 vaccine in newly diagnosed glioma. Study as a whole: Patients were started on vaccination 4-6 weeks after radiotherapy alone, or with temozolomide cycles. Before enrollment, patients got radiotherapy alone, temozolomide alone, or mostly the combination.

Time point denoted: week 35, safety follow-up. Doses of 300 ug of mutant IDH1 20-mer peptide were given with topical imiquimod. The CDR3 runs 16 residues. V trimming: 2 bases; J trimming: 4 bases; junction bases outside the gene matches: 6. Germline CDR1 MNHNY, CDR2 SVGAGI (reference sequence). On this clone itself: The antigen remains unidentified.

Data came from immunoSEQ multiplex PCR; TCRdb stores just in-frame clones and leaves some out. The sample has approximately 62,000 clones, 84% seen once. The receptor comes from a man aged 30 to 39 with glioma. The sequencing here drew on PBMCs, taken from a glioma patient whose treatment included an IDH1 peptide vaccine. J is TRBJ2-3 and V is TRBV6-6, with 10 bases matching TRBD2. CDR3 nucleotide sequence: TGTGCCAGCAGTTACCAGCGGGGGGGCTTCGCAGATACGCAGTATTTT. Translation: CASSYQRGGFADTQYF.